Following are 18 T cell receptor beta chains from one sample sequenced in a study of long-term antiretroviral therapy in people with HIV. A v3.0 immunoSEQ assay was performed at survey level. The method was immunoSEQ multiplex PCR; TCRdb's version includes in-frame clones alone and lacks a portion of them. The sample records about 30,000 clones, 95% being singletons. The specimen comprised unsorted PBMCs, sampled 5.3 years after starting antiretroviral therapy. The receptors come from a man aged 25 to 45 with HIV.

This chain connects TRBV11-2 to TRBJ2-1; 7 bases are shared with TRBD2. There are 18 residues in the CDR3. V trimming: 5 bases; J trimming: 0 bases; junction bases outside the gene matches: 13. Germline-derived CDR1 and CDR2 are SGHAT and FQNNGV. The CDR3 here is CASSKRGLAESSYNEQFF. In DNA, the CDR3 is TGTGCCAGCAGCAAGCGCGGGCTAGCGGAGAGCTCCTACAATGAGCAGTTCTTC.

The chain carries TRBV11-2 and TRBJ2-3, with TRBD2 matching 12 bases. The CDR3 runs 17 residues. Germline CDR1 SGHAT, CDR2 FQNNGV. V trimming: 8 bases; J trimming: 5 bases; junction bases outside the gene matches: 14. The CDR3 loop reads CASCGGASGRAGDTQYF. The CDR3 nucleotides read TGTGCCAGCTGCGGGGGCGCTAGCGGGAGGGCCGGAGATACGCAGTATTTT.

In DNA form, the CDR3 reads TGTGCCAGCAAAAGACAGGGATACGAGCAGTACTTC. Its protein product is CASKRQGYEQYF. The chain combines TRBV2 with TRBJ2-7; the match to TRBD1 covers 7 bases. J lost 4 bases, V lost 7 bases, and 4 bases had no gene match. The CDR3 sequence is 12 residues long. Germline values: CDR1 SNHLY, CDR2 FYNNEI.

This sequence joins TRBV11-2 and TRBJ1-1; D not certain. V was cut by 1 base and J by 11 bases, with 8 bases left in between. Looked up from germline, CDR1 is SGHAT and CDR2 is FQNNGV. The CDR3 loop spans 11 amino acids. In DNA, the CDR3 is TGTGCCAGCAGCTTAGTCATGTCGGCTTTCTTT. It yields the protein CASSLVMSAFF.

The chain joins TRBV13 to TRBJ2-7; 9 nucleotides agree with TRBD2. CDR1 is PRHDT, CDR2 FYEKMQ, per germline (reference sequence). The CDR3 runs 15 residues. V lost 5 bases, J lost 3 bases, and 8 bases stayed unmatched. The CDR3 sequence is CASSPGASGDYEQYF. The CDR3 DNA follows: TGTGCCAGCAGCCCGGGGGCTAGCGGGGACTACGAGCAGTACTTC.

The V and J genes are TRBV6-5 and TRBJ1-5, with D hard to call. The CDR3 covers 13 residues. Germline CDR1 and CDR2: MNHEY and SVGAGI. Trimming took off 8 bases at V and 6 bases at J, with 14 bases between the two ends. The CDR3 region has the DNA TGTGCCAGCTCAGGCCGCTGGGGTCAGCCCCAGCATTTT. Protein sequence: CASSGRWGQPQHF.

The chain is built from TRBV19 and TRBJ2-4, with no clear D. The V gene's germline CDR1 is LNHDA and CDR2 SQIVND (reference sequence). V lost 6 bases, J lost 5 bases, and 11 bases lay in between. The CDR3 extends over 13 amino acids. CDR3 protein: CASRHGPQNIQYF. The CDR3 coding sequence is TGTGCCAGTAGACACGGGCCCCAAAACATTCAGTACTTC.

J is TRBJ1-1 and V is TRBV19; TRBD1 matches 7 bases. The CDR3 sequence is 13 residues long. Trimming removed 5 bases from V and 5 bases from J; junction bases left unmatched: 5. CDR1 is LNHDA and CDR2 is SQIVND in the germline V gene (reference sequence). CDR3 sequence reads: CASSADRNTEAFF. The CDR3 DNA reads TGTGCCAGTAGTGCGGACAGGAATACTGAAGCTTTCTTT. Full variable domain (missing parts from reference TRBV19 and TRBJ1-1): DGGITQSPKYLFRKEGQNVTLSCEQNLNHDAMYWYRQDPGQGLRLIYYSQIVNDFQKGDIAEGYSVSREKKESFPLTVTSAQKNPTAFYLCASSADRNTEAFFGQGTRLTVV.

This sequence joins TRBV6-5 and TRBJ2-3; no clear D gene. The germline V and J ends were trimmed by 0 bases and 2 bases, with 12 bases remaining between them. Looked up from germline, CDR1 is MNHEY and CDR2 is SVGAGI. The CDR3 is made up of 16 amino acids. The CDR3 sequence is CASSYSRRSSTDTQYF. In DNA, the CDR3 is TGTGCCAGCAGTTACTCTAGGAGATCCTCCACAGATACGCAGTATTTT.

The chain joins TRBV19 to TRBJ1-2, with 7 positions matching TRBD1. This CDR3 region has 13 residues. V shed 3 bases and J 4 bases; nucleotides not matched to a gene: 2. Per germline, CDR1 LNHDA and CDR2 SQIVND (reference sequence). The CDR3 reads CASSMTGPYGYTF. The DNA for the CDR3 is TGTGCCAGTAGTATGACAGGGCCCTATGGCTACACCTTC.

This clone was detected only a few times. The chain employs TRBV5-6 and TRBJ1-1; D is unresolved. The CDR3 runs to 15 residues. The V gene's germline CDR1 is SGHDT and CDR2 YYEEEE. The V end was cut by 0 bases, the J end by 1 base, with 10 bases between. The CDR3 DNA reads TGTGCCAGCAGCTTGGCCAGGTTACCGAACACTGAAGCTTTCTTT. This sequence encodes CASSLARLPNTEAFF.

In DNA, the CDR3 is TGTGCCAGCAGTCGCTACGGATTCGCGAATGAAAAACTGTTTTTT. Translated, it gives CASSRYGFANEKLFF. V and J are TRBV6-5 and TRBJ1-4; D is ambiguous. The ends were cut back, 5 bases at V and 5 bases at J, with 15 bases in the middle. The germline CDR1 and CDR2 sequences are MNHEY and SVGAGI. The CDR3 is 15 amino acids.

V is TRBV5-1 and J is TRBJ2-3; perhaps TRBD2 as D (5 bases). The CDR3 length is 16 residues. The ends were cut back, 1 base at V and 3 bases at J, with 15 bases in the middle. Germline V CDR1 and CDR2: SGHRS, YFSETQ. CDR3 DNA: TGCGCCAGCAGCTTGAGGCCGGAACTAGTTACAGATACGCAGTATTTT. It specifies CASSLRPELVTDTQYF.

This chain connects TRBV2 to TRBJ2-3; no firm D call. The V end was cut by 6 bases, the J end by 7 bases, with 14 bases between. This CDR3 has 13 amino acids. CDR1 is SNHLY and CDR2 is FYNNEI in the germline V gene. CDR3 nucleotides: TGTGCCAGCAGCGACGGTAGGGCAAATACGCAGTATTTT. This translates into CASSDGRANTQYF.

The chain recombines TRBV7-2 with TRBJ2-1; D remains unclear. The CDR3 contains 13 residues. The germline V gene encodes CDR1 SGHTA and CDR2 FQGNSA. V shed 3 bases and J shed 6 bases, with 9 bases lying between them. CDR3 nucleotide sequence: TGTGCCAGCAGCTTGACTGGTCTCAATGAGCAGTTCTTC. It encodes CASSLTGLNEQFF. The full variable domain, rest sourced from reference TRBV7-2 and TRBJ2-1, is GAGVSQSPSNKVTEKGKDVELRCDPISGHTALYWYRQSLGQGLEFLIYFQGNSAPDKSGLPSDRFSAERTGGSVSTLTIQRTQQEDSAVYLCASSLTGLNEQFFGPGTRLTVL.

The chain uses TRBV10-3 and TRBJ2-5, with TRBD1 matching 7 bases. J lost 3 bases, V lost 6 bases, and 7 bases had no gene match. The CDR3 spans 14 residues. Germline V CDR1 and CDR2: ENHRY, SYGVKD. CDR3 protein: CAIRTGTAEETQYF. CDR3 DNA sequence: TGTGCCATCAGAACCGGGACAGCCGAAGAGACCCAGTACTTC.

The chain links TRBV2 to TRBJ2-5, with D possibly being TRBD2 (5 bases). V lost 9 bases and J lost 2, with 13 bases in between. Germline-derived CDR1 and CDR2 are SNHLY and FYNNEI. The length of the CDR3 is 13 residues. The CDR3 region is CARGGPPQETQYF. The CDR3 DNA follows: TGTGCCAGGGGCGGGCCACCTCAAGAGACCCAGTACTTC. Full variable domain (missing parts from reference TRBV2 and TRBJ2-5): EPEVTQTPSHQVTQMGQEVILRCVPISNHLYFYWYRQILGQKVEFLVSFYNNEISEKSEIFDDQFSVERPDGSNFTLKIRSTKLEDSAMYFCARGGPPQETQYFGPGTRLLVL.

This clone appeared a single time. Written as DNA, the CDR3 is TGTGCCAGCAGTTTTCGTCAGGGCGACGAGCAGTACTTC. It encodes CASSFRQGDEQYF. The V gene is TRBV27, the J gene TRBJ2-7; possibly TRBD1 for D (5 bases). Germline CDR1 MNHEY, CDR2 SMNVEV (reference sequence). V dropped 3 bases and J dropped 5 bases, with 11 bases sitting between them. There are 13 residues in the CDR3.